This TCR beta chain was documented in a study of T cell responses to AZD1222 COVID-19 vaccine. Germline V lookup: CDR1 SGHVS, CDR2 FQNEAQ. This CDR3 is 14 amino acids long. Trimming cost V 3 bases and J 4 bases; bases outside gene matches: 3. Notes on the study in general: Reportedly, nearly half of unique spike TCRs recognized epitopes outside B.1.351/B.1.1.7 mutations.

The count of this clone is one. Its specificity is not known. Profiled with immunoSEQ multiplex PCR; TCRdb holds only in-frame clones, not every one. The table lists about 100,000 clones, about 86% of them singletons. The chain couples TRBV7-8 to TRBJ1-3, with 7 nucleotides matching TRBD1. The sequencing used peripheral blood, collected on day 0 of AZD1222 vaccination. This clonotype originated in an adult in good health. The CDR3 here is CASSLTGIGNTIYF. The CDR3 DNA reads TGTGCCAGCAGCTTGACAGGGATAGGAAACACCATATATTTT. The full variable domain, completed using reference TRBV7-8 and TRBJ1-3, is GAGVSQSPRYKVAKRGQDVALRCDPISGHVSLFWYQQALGQGPEFLTYFQNEAQLDKSGLPSDRFFAERPEGSVSTLKIQRTQQEDSAVYLCASSLTGIGNTIYFGEGSWLTVV.